The following is a TCR beta chain sequence with its context. Antigen: not known. This sample stems from a study of T cell responses to AZD1222 COVID-19 vaccine. Sequenced by immunoSEQ multiplex PCR; TCRdb stores in-frame clones only, minus some. The sample lists 180,000 or so clones, more than 75% seen once, with 25% to 30% in the top ten. Regarding the study as a whole: With dominance at 160-218 and 743-854, vaccine-associated CD4 TCRs spanned spike.

This sequence was found in an adult who received the AZD1222 COVID-19 vaccine. This specimen was peripheral blood, taken 28 days after the second AZD1222 dose.

For the CDR3, the DNA is TGTGCCAGCAGACGTACTAGCCAAGGGGAGACCCAGTACTTC. It specifies CASRRTSQGETQYF. The chain combines TRBV28 with TRBJ2-5, with D tentatively TRBD2 (6 bases). V gave up 6 bases and J gave up 5 bases, with 16 bases separating them. Germline assignment: CDR1 MDHEN and CDR2 SYDVKM. The CDR3 is made up of 14 amino acids.